This entry lists 9 T cell receptor beta chains sequenced from one sample in a study of cytomegalovirus exposure and HLA in healthy donors. This PCR relied on a set of 60 Vbeta primers and 13 Jbeta primers. Using immunoSEQ multiplex PCR, the repertoire was profiled, and TCRdb retains in-frame clones only, with some absent. The sample yields roughly 73,000 clones, about 88% seen once. The material sequenced was PBMCs. The receptor source for this set is a woman between 50 and 59 years old in good health and CMV-seronegative.

The genes are TRBV6-5 and TRBJ1-1, with a weak D call TRBD1 (6 bases). CDR3 length: 12 residues. V gave up 6 bases and J gave up 8 bases, with 13 bases separating them. The V gene's germline CDR1 is MNHEY and CDR2 SVGAGI. CDR3 nucleotides: TGTGCCAGCAGCCACAGGGATCAGGAAGCTTTCTTT. It codes for CASSHRDQEAFF.

J is TRBJ1-4 and V is TRBV6-6, with D possibly TRBD1 on 5 matching bases. There are 16 residues in the CDR3. The V and J ends lost 2 bases and 10 bases respectively, with 20 bases between them. Germline CDR1 is MNHNY and CDR2 is SVGAGI (reference sequence). For the CDR3, the DNA is TGTGCCAGCAGTTACGTCCGAGACAGCTTCGTCGGAAAACTGTTTTTT. This encodes CASSYVRDSFVGKLFF.

The gene calls are TRBV19 and TRBJ1-5; possibly TRBD1 for D (5 bases). Germline values: CDR1 LNHDA, CDR2 SQIVND (reference sequence). This CDR3 has 12 residues. V was trimmed by 10 bases and J by 3 bases, leaving 10 bases between them. CDR3 coding DNA: TGTGCCACTAGACAGTACAATCAGCCCCAGCATTTT. Translation gives CATRQYNQPQHF.

This chain connects TRBV6-5 to TRBJ2-5; 12 nucleotides align to TRBD1. There are 14 residues in the CDR3. Losses at the gene ends were 5 bases for V and 5 bases for J; bases not matched to a gene: 3. The germline gives CDR1 MNHEY, CDR2 SVGAGI. The CDR3 here is CASSRDRGRETQYF. The DNA for the CDR3 is TGTGCCAGCAGTAGGGACAGGGGGCGGGAGACCCAGTACTTC.

CDR3 sequence: CAISPGQGIGEAKNIQYF. The DNA of the CDR3 is TGTGCCATCAGCCCGGGACAGGGGATTGGTGAGGCCAAAAACATTCAGTACTTC. This chain uses TRBV10-3 with TRBJ2-4; 10 bases fit TRBD1. Germline V gene lookup returns CDR1 ENHRY and CDR2 SYGVKD. CDR3 length: 18 amino acids. Trimming at V came to 6 bases and at J to 1 base, leaving 12 bases not matched to a gene.

V and J are TRBV28 and TRBJ1-1; D is perhaps TRBD1 (6 bases). The CDR3 totals 12 residues. Germline CDR1 is MDHEN and CDR2 is SYDVKM. With 0 bases removed from V and 7 bases from J, the gap between germline ends came to 6 bases. This CDR3 reads CASSLWDSEAFF. The CDR3 DNA reads TGTGCCAGCAGTTTATGGGACAGTGAAGCTTTCTTT. Using reference TRBV28 and TRBJ1-1 for the parts outside the CDR3, the full variable domain is DVKVTQSSRYLVKRTGEKVFLECVQDMDHENMFWYRQDPGLGLRLIYFSYDVKMKEKGDIPEGYSVSREKKERFSLILESASTNQTSMYLCASSLWDSEAFFGQGTRLTVV.

V usage is TRBV7-9 and J usage is TRBJ1-2; D unresolved. V lost 5 bases, J lost 10 bases, and 11 bases lay in between. Per the germline V gene, CDR1 is SEHNR and CDR2 is FQNEAQ (reference sequence). CDR3 size: 11 residues. CDR3 in DNA: TGTGCCAGCAGCCGTGACACCACCTACACCTTC. This translates into CASSRDTTYTF.

The rearrangement uses TRBV5-6 and TRBJ1-1; D is undetermined. Deletions cut 5 bases from V and 4 bases from J, with 24 bases between. Germline loops: CDR1 SGHDT, CDR2 YYEEEE. The CDR3 has 17 amino acids. The CDR3, as DNA: TGTGCCAGCAGTTCCCAGGCAGGCGTCGATCGTCCCACTGAAGCTTTCTTT. This translates into CASSSQAGVDRPTEAFF. Supplemented by reference TRBV5-6 and TRBJ1-1, the full variable domain reads DAGVTQSPTHLIKTRGQQVTLRCSPKSGHDTVSWYQQALGQGPQFIFQYYEEEERQRGNFPDRFSGHQFPNYSSELNVNALLLGDSALYLCASSSQAGVDRPTEAFFGQGTRLTVV.

Only one count was recorded for this clone. The junction and the germline gene differ at one end; a read error may be behind it. The rearrangement uses TRBV5-6 and TRBJ1-4; TRBD1 might be the D (6 bases). There are 15 residues in the CDR3. CDR1 is SGHDT, CDR2 YYEEEE, per germline. The CDR3 DNA reads TGTGCTAGCAGTCAGGGGCCGCAGTCTAATGAAAAACTGTTTTTT. Protein product: CASSQGPQSNEKLFF.